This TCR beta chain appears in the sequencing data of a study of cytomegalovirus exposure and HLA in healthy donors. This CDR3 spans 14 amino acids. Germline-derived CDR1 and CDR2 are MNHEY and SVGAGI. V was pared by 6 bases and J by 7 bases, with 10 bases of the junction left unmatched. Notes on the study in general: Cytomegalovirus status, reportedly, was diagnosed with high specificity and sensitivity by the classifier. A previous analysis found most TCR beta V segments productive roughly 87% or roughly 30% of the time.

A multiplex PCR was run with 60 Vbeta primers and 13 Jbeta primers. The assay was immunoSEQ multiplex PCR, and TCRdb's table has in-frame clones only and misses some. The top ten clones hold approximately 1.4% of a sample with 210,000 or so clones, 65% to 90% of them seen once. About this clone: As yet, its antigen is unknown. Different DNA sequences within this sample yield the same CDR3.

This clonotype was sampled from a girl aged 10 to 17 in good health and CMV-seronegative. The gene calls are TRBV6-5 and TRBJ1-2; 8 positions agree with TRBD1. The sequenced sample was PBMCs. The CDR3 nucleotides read TGTGCCAGCAGCCCCGGACAGGGCGGTTCTGGCTACACCTTC. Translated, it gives CASSPGQGGSGYTF.